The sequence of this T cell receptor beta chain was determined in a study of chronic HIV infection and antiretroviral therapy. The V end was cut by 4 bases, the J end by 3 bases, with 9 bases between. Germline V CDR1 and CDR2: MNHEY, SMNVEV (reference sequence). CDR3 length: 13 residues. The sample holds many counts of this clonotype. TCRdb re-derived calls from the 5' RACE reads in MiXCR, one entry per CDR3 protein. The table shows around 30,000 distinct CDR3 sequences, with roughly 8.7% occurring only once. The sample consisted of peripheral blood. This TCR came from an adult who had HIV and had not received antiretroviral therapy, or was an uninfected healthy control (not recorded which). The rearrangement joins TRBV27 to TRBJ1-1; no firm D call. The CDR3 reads CASSSGSYTEAFF. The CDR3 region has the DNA TGTGCCAGCAGTTCTGGGTCCTACACTGAAGCTTTCTTT.